This TCR beta chain is from a study of blood T cell repertoires in COVID-19 (dated by TCRdb to 2019 to 2021). Describing the broader study: Samples from collaborators originated in the United States, Italy and Spain and spanned both the acute and convalescent phases of COVID-19. The prospective study material was composed of cDNA or gDNA derived from T cells, B-cell-depleted T cells, or PBMCs. The dataset comprised deeply sampled blood TCRbeta repertoires from subjects exposed to, actively infected with, or recovered from COVID-19. The repertoires were released in a freely available public database meant as a resource for research on the immune response to SARS-CoV-2. The samples were drawn from the first 160 participants of the ongoing ImmuneRACE study and from over 950 subjects provided by 6 global collaborators. Sample metadata almost always included a de-identified subject ID, COVID-19 status, age in years and sex. HLA class I and class II types, where available, came from metadata supplied by the sample provider rather than from assay-based typing.

Via the germline V gene, CDR1 is SNHLY and CDR2 FYNNEI. Clipping removes 7 bases from V and 0 bases from J, with 5 as the unmatched junction base count. Inclusive of the bounding cysteine and phenylalanine, the CDR3 is 16 residues long. Only the CDR3 DNA stays, 48 bases, in frame from base 1. TCRbeta CDR3 regions were amplified from genomic DNA using the immunoSEQ Assay, a bias-controlled multiplex PCR. Per the source publication's procedure: Within the assay, amplification of reference gene primers was used to estimate how many nucleated cells each sample contained. To quantify the absolute abundance of each unique TCRbeta CDR3 rearrangement, sequence reads were collapsed and filtered. For each sample, productive Simpson clonality was calculated by taking the square root of Simpson's diversity index across productive rearrangements. Drawn from immuneACCESS, this table holds only the in-frame rearrangements with V and J called that TCRdb kept. Clones are partly lost; checked studies trace under half to an unresolved V gene and leave the rest unexplained. From that table come the V and J calls and clone size; the DNA was used to work out D and trimming. Counted in this sample were 200,000 to 300,000 clones; 86% of them appeared once. Almost 2% of the sample rests with the top ten.

A word on this clone: What this receptor recognizes is not known. Base qualities are not at hand, and no much larger clone is one base apart.

On the study overall, not on this receptor specifically: The quantity of clinical and demographic metadata differed by source and by participant and was supplied without curation.

Whole blood was collected in K2EDTA tubes by collaborating institutions according to the institutions' own protocols. For TCRbeta analysis, collaborators shipped samples as frozen whole blood, isolated PBMCs, or DNA extracted from either of those sample types. This sequence was found in a man aged 30 to 39 with active or convalescent COVID-19. The rearrangement joined TRBV2 to TRBJ2-2, with 10 bases aligning to TRBD2. The sequenced sample consisted of peripheral blood. The nucleotide sequence is TGTGCCAGCACCCGTAGCGGGGGGACGAACACCGGGGAGCTGTTTTTT. Translation gives CASTRSGGTNTGELFF.